Described below is a single TCR beta chain sequence and its context. Its antigen remains unknown. This sample was included in a study of cytomegalovirus exposure and HLA in healthy donors. Overall study findings and caveats: An analysis that came later showed most CMV-associated TCR beta chains appearing HLA-restricted.

CDR3 length: 14 amino acids. The germline V and J ends were trimmed by 5 bases and 0 bases, with 13 bases remaining between them. Looked up from germline, CDR1 is SQVTM and CDR2 is ANQGSEA. In the PCR, 60 Vbeta and 13 Jbeta primers were used. Repertoires were generated with immunoSEQ multiplex PCR, while TCRdb's copy carries only in-frame clones and drops some. The sample gives about 150,000 clones, roughly 80% of which show up once; less than 8% is in the top ten. This clonotype was obtained from a middle-aged woman in good health and CMV-seropositive. Source material: PBMCs. The genes are TRBV29-1 and TRBJ1-2; no reliable D call. CDR3 in amino acids: CSVQIQPTNYGYTF. In DNA form, the CDR3 reads TGCAGCGTTCAAATACAGCCCACTAACTATGGCTACACCTTC.